Shown below are 28 T cell receptor beta chains from a single sample sequenced in a study of T cells in Graves' hyperthyroidism and ophthalmopathy. Amplification of TCR beta CDR3 regions used RNA as the template. The primer set for the first-round RT-PCR of the TCR CDR3 was HTBI. TCRdb reprocessed the multiplex PCR reads with MiXCR, giving one entry per CDR3 protein. Of about 200,000 distinct CDR3 sequences in the sample, roughly 18% were seen once. Material: blood. The receptors were sampled from a man aged 40-55 years with Graves' hyperthyroidism.

This clonotype turned up a few times. This sequence may be a read error, since a much larger clone differs from it by one base. The conserved final phenylalanine or tryptophan is absent from the CDR3, which likely points to a read error. The rearrangement joins TRBV12-3 or TRBV12-4 to TRBJ1-2, with TRBD1 as a possible D gene (6 bases). V lost 7 bases to trimming and J lost 3 bases, with 12 bases between them. The CDR3 is 13 residues long. The CDR3: CASTSQGYYGYTL. CDR3 sequence (DNA): TGTGCCAGCACATCGCAGGGGTACTATGGCTACACCCTC.

This clonotype has only a few counts. A much larger clone lies a single base off, so this may be a read error. This sequence joins TRBV5-1 and TRBJ1-1; the D is unclear. Germline assignment: CDR1 SGHRS and CDR2 YFSETQ. The CDR3 runs to 14 residues. V dropped 1 base and J dropped 6 bases, with 13 bases sitting between them. The CDR3 DNA sequence: TGCGCCAGCAGCTTGAACGGGGAAAACGCTGAAGCTTTCTTT. Translating gives CASSLNGENAEAFF.

The gene calls are TRBV10-3 and TRBJ2-5; D is unresolved. From germline, CDR1 is ENHRY and CDR2 SYGVKD. The CDR3 sequence is 13 residues long. Between the trimmed V and J ends, which lost 0 bases and 4 bases, there was a span of 6 bases. The CDR3 is CAISESYLETQYF. In DNA, the CDR3 is TGTGCCATCAGTGAGTCCTATTTAGAGACCCAGTACTTC.

This clonotype has at least ten counts. The chain links TRBV2 to TRBJ1-2; possibly TRBD1 for D (5 bases). Trimming took off 5 bases at V and 3 bases at J, with 10 bases between the two ends. CDR1 is SNHLY, CDR2 FYNNEI, per germline. CDR3 length: 13 residues. The CDR3 region has the DNA TGTGCCAGCAGTAGACAGAAACACTATGGCTACACCTTC. This codes for CASSRQKHYGYTF.

This clonotype was seen a few times. This chain joins TRBV7-2 and TRBJ1-6; D is undetermined. Trimming pared 3 bases from V and 7 bases from J, leaving 7 bases between. Germline V gene data show CDR1 as SGHTA and CDR2 as FQGNSA. The CDR3 covers 13 residues. The CDR3 sequence is CASSFSGNSPLHF. The CDR3 region has the DNA TGTGCCAGCAGCTTTTCCGGGAATTCACCCCTCCACTTT. The variable domain in full, with the rest retrieved from reference TRBV7-2 and TRBJ1-6, is GAGVSQSPSNKVTEKGKDVELRCDPISGHTALYWYRQSLGQGLEFLIYFQGNSAPDKSGLPSDRFSAERTGGSVSTLTIQRTQQEDSAVYLCASSFSGNSPLHFGNGTRLTVT.

This clonotype was seen at least ten times. J is TRBJ1-2 and V is TRBV7-2, with D perhaps TRBD1 (5 bases). V lost 2 bases to trimming and J lost 5 bases, with 15 bases between them. The CDR3 has 15 residues. Germline CDR1 and CDR2: SGHTA and FQGNSA. The DNA for the CDR3 is TGTGCCAGCAGCTTACGTGTTGGGACCGGGTATGGCTACACCTTC. Amino acids: CASSLRVGTGYGYTF.

This clonotype was seen repeatedly, ten times or more. The J gene is TRBJ2-3, the V gene TRBV20-1; D is uncertain. CDR1 DFQATT and CDR2 SNEGSKA come from the germline V gene (reference sequence). V shed 0 bases and J shed 2 bases, with 9 bases lying between them. The CDR3 totals 14 residues. The DNA for the CDR3 is TGCAGTGCTAGAGAGAAGCTAGTCACAGATACGCAGTATTTT. Translation gives CSAREKLVTDTQYF.

This clonotype occurred many times. The chain joins TRBV5-1 to TRBJ2-3; the D is unclear. CDR3 length equals 13 residues. V lost 0 bases and J 2 bases, leaving 4 bases between the germline ends. CDR1 and CDR2 (germline): SGHRS, YFSETQ. The CDR3 nucleotides are TGCGCCAGCAGCTTGGTCCCCACAGATACGCAGTATTTT. Residues: CASSLVPTDTQYF.

This clonotype showed up many times. The genes are TRBV20-1 and TRBJ2-7; TRBD2 matches at 7 bases. V was clipped by 1 base and J by 0 bases; unmatched bases: 9. The CDR3 is made up of 16 amino acids. Germline V lookup: CDR1 DFQATT, CDR2 SNEGSKA (reference sequence). The CDR3 sequence is CSARAPGGPNSYEQYF. The CDR3 DNA reads TGCAGTGCTAGAGCCCCGGGGGGACCGAACTCCTACGAGCAGTACTTC.

This clonotype was seen repeatedly, ten times or more. This sequence joins TRBV2 and TRBJ2-5, with TRBD1 identical over 7 bases. Germline loops: CDR1 SNHLY, CDR2 FYNNEI. There are 14 residues in the CDR3. Trimming cost V 7 bases and J 1 base; bases outside gene matches: 6. CDR3: CASTESGGQETQYF. The CDR3 DNA follows: TGTGCCAGCACCGAATCAGGGGGCCAAGAGACCCAGTACTTC.

The chain joins TRBV27 to TRBJ1-6; D not certain. Trimming left V 2 bases short and J 7 bases short, with 12 bases between. Germline values: CDR1 MNHEY, CDR2 SMNVEV (reference sequence). The CDR3 spans 15 residues. CDR3 region: CASSLAGNLNSPLHF. The CDR3 DNA sequence: TGTGCCAGCAGTTTAGCCGGGAATTTGAATTCACCCCTCCACTTT.

The chain employs TRBV19 and TRBJ1-6; 7 positions agree with TRBD1. This CDR3 region has 14 residues. Germline V gives CDR1 LNHDA, CDR2 SQIVND (reference sequence). The V segment lost 5 bases and the J segment 9 bases; nucleotides outside the gene matches: 7. The CDR3 coding sequence is TGTGCCAGTAGTCCGCGACAGGGAAGTTCACCCCTCCACTTT. Translating gives CASSPRQGSSPLHF.

Worth noting for this clonotype: One end of the junction is discordant with germline, which a read error may explain. The chain carries TRBV9 and TRBJ1-2, with D uncertain. CDR1 SGDLS and CDR2 YYNGEE come from the germline V gene. CDR3 size: 11 residues. The CDR3 DNA sequence: TGTGCCGGCAGCGCCGACGGTGGCTACACCTTC. It translates to CAGSADGGYTF.

This clonotype was seen many times. V and J are TRBV6-1 and TRBJ2-7; D is undetermined. Germline V gene sequence: CDR1 MNHNS, CDR2 SASEGT. Trimming removed 4 bases at V and 0 bases at J, with 7 bases between. There are 13 residues in the CDR3. CDR3 sequence reads: CASSGRSSYEQYF. In DNA form, the CDR3 reads TGTGCCAGCAGTGGACGGAGCTCCTACGAGCAGTACTTC.

This clonotype appeared many times. V usage is TRBV30 and J usage is TRBJ2-3, with 8 bases fitting TRBD2. CDR3 length: 15 amino acids. From germline, CDR1 is GTSNPN and CDR2 SVGIG (reference sequence). The trim removed 7 bases at V and 0 bases at J, leaving 9 bases unmatched. The CDR3 protein is CAYSPLAGSTDTQYF. The DNA for the CDR3 is TGTGCCTATTCGCCATTAGCGGGAAGCACAGATACGCAGTATTTT.

This clonotype came up many times. The chain employs TRBV7-3 and TRBJ2-1; D unresolved. With 0 bases removed from V and 5 bases from J, the gap between germline ends came to 8 bases. Germline V lookup: CDR1 SGHTA, CDR2 FQGTGA. This CDR3 is 14 amino acids long. The CDR3 DNA is TGTGCCAGCAGCTTAACTGGCGGTAACAATGAGCAGTTCTTC. Its translation: CASSLTGGNNEQFF.

In this sample, this clonotype turned up many times. Mismatch with germline at one junction end may stem from a read error. The V call is TRBV7-9, the J call TRBJ2-2, with a tentative D call TRBD1 (6 bases). This CDR3 is 13 amino acids long. Germline CDR1 and CDR2: SEHNR and FQNEAQ (reference sequence). The CDR3 here is CASSSHGGQPEIF. DNA of the CDR3: TGTGCCAGCAGCTCCCACGGCGGACAGCCGGAGATTTTT. Full variable domain (remainder filled in from reference TRBV7-9 and TRBJ2-2): DTGVSQNPRHKITKRGQNVTFRCDPISEHNRLYWYRQTLGQGPEFLTYFQNEAQLEKSRLLSDRFSAERPKGSFSTLEIQRTEQGDSAMYLCASSSHGGQPEIFGEGSRLTVL.

This clonotype was seen many times. The chain links TRBV12-3 or TRBV12-4 to TRBJ1-5; the D is unclear. The CDR3 runs 14 residues. The V and J ends lost 5 bases and 3 bases respectively, with 11 bases between them. Here the CDR3 DNA reads TGTGCCAGCAGTGAAGAAGGATACAATCAGCCCCAGCATTTT. Encoded protein: CASSEEGYNQPQHF.

The sample holds a few counts of this clonotype. Since a much larger clone is just one base distant, this may be a read error. This chain's CDR3 is CASSFSVIGGNTTYF. The CDR3 DNA sequence: TGTGCCAGCAGTTTTTCGGTCATCGGTGGAAACACCACATATTTT. The V gene is TRBV28, the J gene TRBJ1-3; D ambiguous. The germline V gene has CDR1 MDHEN and CDR2 SYDVKM. This CDR3 spans 15 amino acids.

This rearrangement joins TRBV18 to TRBJ2-2, with TRBD2 matching over 9 bases. Germline values: CDR1 KGHSH, CDR2 LQKENI. V lost 0 bases and J lost 0; bases outside the gene matches: 2. There are 17 residues in the CDR3. The DNA of the CDR3 is TGTGCCAGCTCACCACCGTCTAGCGGGACGAACACCGGGGAGCTGTTTTTT. It yields the protein CASSPPSSGTNTGELFF. Using reference TRBV18 and TRBJ2-2 for the parts outside the CDR3, the full variable domain is NAGVMQNPRHLVRRRGQEARLRCSPMKGHSHVYWYRQLPEEGLKFMVYLQKENIIDESGMPKERFSAEFPKEGPSILRIQQVVRGDSAAYFCASSPPSSGTNTGELFFGEGSRLTVL.

This clonotype has a handful of counts. V gene TRBV5-5 combines with J gene TRBJ2-1; D remains unclear. CDR1 and CDR2 from the germline V gene are SGHKS and YYEKEE (reference sequence). Trimming pared 4 bases from V and 2 bases from J, leaving 13 bases between. CDR3 length: 15 amino acids. The chain's CDR3 is CASSLTVSTYNEQFF. CDR3 DNA sequence: TGTGCCAGCAGCCTGACGGTTTCAACCTACAATGAGCAGTTCTTC.

V usage is TRBV10-3 and J usage is TRBJ2-3, with D hard to call. V lost 10 bases to trimming and J lost 0 bases, with 11 bases between them. Looked up from germline, CDR1 is ENHRY and CDR2 is SYGVKD. The CDR3 runs to 13 residues. The CDR3 is CATETTSTDTQYF. Written as DNA, the CDR3 is TGTGCCACGGAGACAACTAGCACAGATACGCAGTATTTT.

This clonotype occurred many times. V usage is TRBV30 and J usage is TRBJ2-5; D is uncertain. V gave up 1 base and J gave up 5 bases, with 11 bases separating them. Germline CDR1 reads GTSNPN; CDR2 reads SVGIG (reference sequence). The CDR3 sequence is 13 residues long. The CDR3: CAWSALVGETQYF. The CDR3 nucleotides are TGTGCCTGGAGTGCCCTCGTTGGGGAGACCCAGTACTTC.

This clonotype was seen many times. The rearrangement links TRBV7-9 to TRBJ1-1; D is unresolved. The CDR3 sequence is 12 residues long. CDR1 is SEHNR and CDR2 is FQNEAQ in the germline V gene (reference sequence). The V and J ends lost 7 bases and 0 bases respectively, with 6 bases between them. The CDR3 reads CASNPLNTEAFF. DNA for the CDR3: TGTGCCAGCAACCCGTTGAACACTGAAGCTTTCTTT. The full variable domain, its missing parts supplied by reference TRBV7-9 and TRBJ1-1, is DTGVSQNPRHKITKRGQNVTFRCDPISEHNRLYWYRQTLGQGPEFLTYFQNEAQLEKSRLLSDRFSAERPKGSFSTLEIQRTEQGDSAMYLCASNPLNTEAFFGQGTRLTVV.

Note on this clonotype: This may be a read error, as it is one base from a much larger clone. This sequence joins TRBV6-1 and TRBJ2-5; D is unclear. This CDR3 has 14 residues. Germline loops: CDR1 MNHNS, CDR2 SASEGT. CDR3 sequence reads: CVSRDGRSQETQYF. DNA for the CDR3: TGTGTCAGCAGAGACGGACGGAGTCAAGAGACCCAGTACTTC.

Regarding this clonotype: This may be a read error: a much more frequent sequence differs by one nucleotide. The rearrangement uses TRBV20-1 and TRBJ2-1; D might be TRBD2 (7 bases). Trimming shortened V by 5 bases and J by 6 bases, and 20 bases separated the two germline ends. The V gene's germline CDR1 is DFQATT and CDR2 SNEGSKA (reference sequence). The CDR3 has 15 amino acids. CDR3 DNA: TGCAGTGCTCCGAGGGTACCGGGGGGCAGCAATGAGCAGTTCTTC. Translating it yields CSAPRVPGGSNEQFF.

This clonotype was counted at least ten times. V and J are TRBV7-2 and TRBJ2-5, with D uncertain. From germline, CDR1 is SGHTA and CDR2 FQGNSA. The germline V and J ends were trimmed by 5 bases and 8 bases, with 15 bases remaining between them. The CDR3 consists of 13 residues. The CDR3 loop is CASSPLVGHTQYF. The DNA for the CDR3 is TGTGCCAGCAGCCCGCTAGTGGGCCACACCCAGTACTTC.

This sequence joins TRBV7-9 and TRBJ2-1, with 7 positions matching TRBD1. CDR3 length: 14 residues. After removal of 4 bases from V and 6 bases from J, the junction contained 6 bases not matched to a gene. Germline values: CDR1 SEHNR, CDR2 FQNEAQ (reference sequence). CDR3 DNA: TGTGCCAGCAGCTGGGACCCAGGGGGCAATGAGCAGTTCTTC. Translating gives CASSWDPGGNEQFF.